This T cell receptor (beta chain) was captured by sequencing in a study of CXCR3-negative and CXCR3-positive naive CD8 T cells. Study-level points and caveats: TRB CDR3 properties served as the basis for inferring TCR strength, and surface CD5 was comparable between naive subsets. Comparison of naive cells showed more hydrophobic TRB CDR3s in CXCR3-positive than in CXCR3-negative naive cells. Similar TRBV-TRBJ gene usage was seen in naive CXCR3-negative and CXCR3-positive cells, but not in memory cells.

Notes on this clonotype: Its specificity is unknown.

Researchers prepared the TRB cDNA libraries using 5' RACE with UMI labels. One entry per CDR3 protein, without DNA, is what TCRdb gives after re-calling the 5' RACE reads. The listing records some 150,000 distinct CDR3 sequences. All CD8+ T cell subsets were sorted in triplicate at fewer than 350,000 cells each. CD45RO-CCR7+CD27+CD95- expression identified naive CD8+ T cells. Sequenced material: naive CXCR3+ CD8+ T cells from blood. Subset of the sample: CD45RO-CCR7+CD27+CD95- naive CD8+ T cells expressing CXCR3 (TNR3+). The TCR sequence derives from a human donor in good health. Some clones in this sample may be carry-over from other donors' samples.

The CDR3 is CASSLDLSYNEQFF. The gene calls are TRBV7-6 and TRBJ2-1. The CDR3 has 14 residues. Germline assignment: CDR1 SGHVS and CDR2 FNYEAQ.